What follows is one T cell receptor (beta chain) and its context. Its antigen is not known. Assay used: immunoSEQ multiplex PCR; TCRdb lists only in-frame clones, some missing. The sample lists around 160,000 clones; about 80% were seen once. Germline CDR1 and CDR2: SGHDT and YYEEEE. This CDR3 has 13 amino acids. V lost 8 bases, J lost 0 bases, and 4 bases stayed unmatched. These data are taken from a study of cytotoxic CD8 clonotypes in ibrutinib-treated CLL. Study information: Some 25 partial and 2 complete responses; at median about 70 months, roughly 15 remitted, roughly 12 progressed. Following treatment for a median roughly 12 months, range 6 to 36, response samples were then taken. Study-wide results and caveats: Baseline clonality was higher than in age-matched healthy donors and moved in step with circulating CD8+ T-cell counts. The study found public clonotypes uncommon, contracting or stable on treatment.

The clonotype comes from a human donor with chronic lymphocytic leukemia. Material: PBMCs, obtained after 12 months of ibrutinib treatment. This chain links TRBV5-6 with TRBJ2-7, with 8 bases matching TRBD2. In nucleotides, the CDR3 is TGTGCCAGTGGACTAGCCAACTCCTACGAGCAGTACTTC. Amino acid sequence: CASGLANSYEQYF.